This is a list of T cell receptor beta chains from one sample in a study of T cell changes during pregnancy in multiple sclerosis. The table came from immunoSEQ multiplex PCR; TCRdb's copy has only in-frame clones and leaves some out. Found here are tens of thousands of clones, 90% of them singletons; the top ten hold approximately 6.5%. Sequencing used peripheral blood, obtained in the third trimester of pregnancy. Receptors originate from a female donor in good health, enrolled as a control in a pregnancy study. Both conserved end residues are part of each CDR3. The D gene is left open where the match is weak. A clone size is listed for some rows: how often the clone was seen (once, few, many), or a class if it is expanded.

V gene	D gene	J gene	clone size	CDR3 DNA	CDR3 protein
TRBV29-1	TRBD2	TRBJ2-5	-	TGCAGCGTGCGGGGGGGTCGGGGAAAAGAGACCCAGTACTTC	CSVRGGRGKETQYF
TRBV7-2	TRBD1	TRBJ1-3	-	TGTGCCAGCAGGGGACAGGTTACTGGAAACACCATATATTTT	CASRGQVTGNTIYF
TRBV9	TRBD2	TRBJ2-5	-	TGTGCCAGCAGCGCCCTAGGAGTAGCGGGGCACCAAGAGACCCAGTACTTC	CASSALGVAGHQETQYF
TRBV27	TRBD2	TRBJ2-3	-	TGTGCCAGCAAGGGACTAGCGGGAGTGAGCACAGATACGCAGTATTTT	CASKGLAGVSTDTQYF
TRBV7-9	TRBD2	TRBJ2-4	once	TGTGCCAGCAGCTCCGGGACTAGCACATTGAGGAACATTCAGTACTTC	CASSSGTSTLRNIQYF
TRBV27	-	TRBJ2-7	-	TGTGCCAGCAGTTTATCTGTAGCCTACGAGCAGTACTTC	CASSLSVAYEQYF
TRBV6-1	-	TRBJ1-1	few	TGTGCCAGCAGCGTTCACGGGGAAAGCACTGAAGCTTTCTTT	CASSVHGESTEAFF
TRBV15	TRBD1	TRBJ1-5	-	TGTGCCACCAGCAGGGTTACAGGGGGCGGGCAGCCCCAGCATTTT	CATSRVTGGGQPQHF
TRBV10-2	-	TRBJ1-1	-	TGCGCCAGCGCCAGGACACAGGCTGGCGCTGAAGCTTTCTTT	CASARTQAGAEAFF
TRBV9	-	TRBJ2-3	-	TGTGCCAGCAGCGTAGAAACAGTCACAGATACGCAGTATTTT	CASSVETVTDTQYF
TRBV18	TRBD2	TRBJ2-3	-	TGTGCCAGCTCACCCGGACTAGCGGGATCGGGAGATACGCAGTATTTT	CASSPGLAGSGDTQYF
TRBV30	TRBD2	TRBJ2-7	-	TGTGCCTGGAGTGTAACTAGCGGCGAGCAGTACTTC	CAWSVTSGEQYF
TRBV11-3	TRBD1	TRBJ1-5	once	TGTGCCAGCAGCCGGACAGGGAGCAATCAGCCCCAGCATTTT	CASSRTGSNQPQHF
TRBV19	-	TRBJ1-5	-	TGTGCCAGCATGGCCGTGGAGGGTGGCAATCAGCCCCAGCATTTT	CASMAVEGGNQPQHF
TRBV6-5	-	TRBJ2-5	-	TGTGCCAGCAGTTACATCTCCGGGACTCAAGAGACCCAGTACTTC	CASSYISGTQETQYF
TRBV29-1	-	TRBJ1-2	-	TGCAGCGTTTTAGCAGGGGTGGAGGGCTACACCTTC	CSVLAGVEGYTF
TRBV6-1	TRBD1	TRBJ2-7	few	TGTGCCAGCGGTCGGACAGGGGTATCCTACGAGCAGTACTTC	CASGRTGVSYEQYF
TRBV19	TRBD2	TRBJ2-1	-	TGTGCCAGTAGTATATCGGGGGGTCCCTACAATGAGCAGTTCTTC	CASSISGGPYNEQFF
TRBV7-8	-	TRBJ2-4	-	TGTGCCAGCAGCGCGGGACAGACAAACATTCAGTACTTC	CASSAGQTNIQYF
TRBV14	TRBD1	TRBJ2-7	-	TGTGCCAGCAGCCAAGGCCAGGGGGTTACCTACGAGCAGTACTTC	CASSQGQGVTYEQYF
TRBV11-3	TRBD2	TRBJ2-2	-	TGTGCCAGCAGCACCGGGGGGGCCGGGGAGCTGTTTTTT	CASSTGGAGELFF
TRBV2	-	TRBJ1-1	-	TGTGCCAGCAGTGACTTTGACAGTGAAGCTTTCTTT	CASSDFDSEAFF
TRBV6-1	-	TRBJ1-4	-	TGTGCCAGCAGTGAAATCAGGGCGAATGAAAAACTGTTTTTT	CASSEIRANEKLFF
TRBV6-5	TRBD1	TRBJ2-7	-	TGTGCCAGCAGTTACGGGACAGGGGGCGAGCAGTACTTC	CASSYGTGGEQYF
TRBV7-9	TRBD2	TRBJ2-5	once	TGTGCCAGCAGCTCAGGACTAGCGGGAGCAAATCGGGGGACCCAGTACTTC	CASSSGLAGANRGTQYF
TRBV7-9	TRBD2	TRBJ2-7	-	TGTGCCAGCAGCTTAAGGACTAGCGGGAGTTACGAGCAGTACTTC	CASSLRTSGSYEQYF
TRBV11-3	-	TRBJ2-2	once	TGTGCCAGCAGCCCAGGGCTAGTCGGGACCGGGGAGCTGTTTTTT	CASSPGLVGTGELFF
TRBV5-6	-	TRBJ1-1	-	TGTGCCAGCAGCCCGATCGGGGTCCTACTCGGCACTGAAGCTTTCTTT	CASSPIGVLLGTEAFF
TRBV28	-	TRBJ2-7	-	TGTGCCAGCAGTTTGAGGTCCTACGAGCAGTACTTC	CASSLRSYEQYF
TRBV7-9	TRBD2	TRBJ2-5	-	TGTGCCAGCAGCTTAGTGGCTAGCGGCCAAGAGACCCAGTACTTC	CASSLVASGQETQYF
TRBV30	-	TRBJ2-7	-	TGTGCCTGGACCAGCGGAGGCTACGAGCAGTACTTC	CAWTSGGYEQYF
TRBV5-1	TRBD1	TRBJ1-2	-	TGCGCCAGCAGCGACAGGGTCTATGGCTACACCTTC	CASSDRVYGYTF
TRBV11-3	TRBD2	TRBJ2-1	-	TGTGCCAGCAGCTTATGGCCGATCGGAGCGGGGGAGCAGTTCTTC	CASSLWPIGAGEQFF
TRBV29-1	-	TRBJ1-4	-	TGCAGCGTTAAATTATCAGGGTTAGGTGAAAAACTGTTTTTT	CSVKLSGLGEKLFF
TRBV6-5	-	TRBJ1-1	-	TGTGCCAGCGGGCGGGACTCTTTGAACACTGAAGCTTTCTTT	CASGRDSLNTEAFF
TRBV7-8	TRBD2	TRBJ2-5	-	TGTGCCAGCAGCTTAGCCGGACTAGCGGGGGGAAAAGAGACCCAGTACTTC	CASSLAGLAGGKETQYF
TRBV29-1	-	TRBJ2-7	-	TGCAGCGTTGTCGTCGGGGGTTACGAGCAGTACTTC	CSVVVGGYEQYF
TRBV13	-	TRBJ1-3	-	TGTGCCAGCAGCTCGGGACTGAGCTCTGGAAACACCATATATTTT	CASSSGLSSGNTIYF
TRBV6-4	-	TRBJ2-3	-	TGTGCCAGCAGTGACGGGGCTAGCACAGATACGCAGTATTTT	CASSDGASTDTQYF
TRBV30	-	TRBJ1-1	-	TGTGCCTGGCGGAGAGGGAACACTGAAGCTTTCTTT	CAWRRGNTEAFF
TRBV7-6	TRBD1	TRBJ1-6	-	TGTGCCAGCAGCTCTGGACAGGATACCTCACCCCTCCACTTT	CASSSGQDTSPLHF
TRBV14	-	TRBJ2-1	-	TGTGCCAGCAGCCAACTGGAGGGGTACAATGAGCAGTTCTTC	CASSQLEGYNEQFF
TRBV29-1	TRBD1	TRBJ2-1	-	TGCAGCGTAGTTCAGGGGGCGTTGGCCAATGAGCAGTTCTTC	CSVVQGALANEQFF
TRBV13	TRBD1	TRBJ1-2	-	TGTGCCAGCAGCCCACGGACAGGAGGCGGATTTTACGGCTACACCTTC	CASSPRTGGGFYGYTF
TRBV25-1	TRBD2	TRBJ2-1	-	TGTGCCAGCAAAACTACTGGGCGGGAGAGTAATGAGCAGTTCTTC	CASKTTGRESNEQFF
TRBV11-2	TRBD1	TRBJ2-5	-	TGTGCCAGCAGCCCGGGGGGACAGGGGGGGGAGACCCAGTACTTC	CASSPGGQGGETQYF
TRBV30	-	TRBJ2-5	-	TGTGCCTGGAACACCGGGGGGACCCAGTACTTC	CAWNTGGTQYF
TRBV9	TRBD2	TRBJ2-1	-	TGTGCCAGCAGCGTTATGCCGGGACTAGCGGGGGGTGAGCAGTTCTTC	CASSVMPGLAGGEQFF
TRBV5-1	TRBD1	TRBJ1-2	-	TGCGCCAGCAGCCCCCGAACCGACAGGGTAAATCGGCCGGGCTACACCTTC	CASSPRTDRVNRPGYTF
TRBV11-3	TRBD1	TRBJ2-7	-	TGTGCCAGCAGCGTGACAGGGGACGACTACGAGCAGTACTTC	CASSVTGDDYEQYF
TRBV5-6	TRBD1	TRBJ2-3	-	TGTGCCAGCAGCTTCGGGACAGGGGGCACAGATACGCAGTATTTT	CASSFGTGGTDTQYF
TRBV18	-	TRBJ1-1	-	TGTGCCAGCTCACCACCGCGGCCGAACACTGAAGCTTTCTTT	CASSPPRPNTEAFF
TRBV28	TRBD1	TRBJ2-3	-	TGTGCCAGCAGGACAGGGGGCGGAACAGATACGCAGTATTTT	CASRTGGGTDTQYF
TRBV7-9	TRBD2	TRBJ2-1	-	TGTGCCAGCAGCCCTCGCCGACTAGCGGGAGCCCCTCGGAATGAGCAGTTCTTC	CASSPRRLAGAPRNEQFF
TRBV7-9	-	TRBJ2-5	-	TGTGCCAGCAGCTTAGCCTCGGAGACCCAGTACTTC	CASSLASETQYF